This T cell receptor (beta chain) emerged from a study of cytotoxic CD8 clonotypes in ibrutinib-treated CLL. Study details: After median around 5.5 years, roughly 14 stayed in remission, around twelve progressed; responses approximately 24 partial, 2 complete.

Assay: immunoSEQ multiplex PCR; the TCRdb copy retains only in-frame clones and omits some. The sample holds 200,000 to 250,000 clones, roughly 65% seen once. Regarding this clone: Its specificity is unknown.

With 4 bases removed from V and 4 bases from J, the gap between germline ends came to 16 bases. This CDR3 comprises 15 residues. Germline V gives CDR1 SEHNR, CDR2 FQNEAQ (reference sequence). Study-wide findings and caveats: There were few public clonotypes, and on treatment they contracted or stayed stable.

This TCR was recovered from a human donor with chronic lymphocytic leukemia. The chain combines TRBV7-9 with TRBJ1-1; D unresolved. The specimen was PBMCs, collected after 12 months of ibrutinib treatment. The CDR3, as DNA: TGTGCCAGCAGCTCCGCTGGGTTGAGAGGCACTGAAGCTTTCTTT. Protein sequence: CASSSAGLRGTEAFF.